Included here is one T cell receptor (beta chain) sequence, with context. The sample comes from a study of blood T cell repertoires in COVID-19. Overall study context: Acute and convalescent COVID-19 specimens originated in the United States, Italy and Spain. Sample material is recorded as cDNA or gDNA derived from T cells, B-cell-depleted T cells, or PBMCs.

In the authors' workflow: By means of reference gene primer amplification, nucleated cell counts were estimated. Clones were read by immunoSEQ multiplex PCR, and TCRdb kept only the in-frame ones, dropping some. That table furnishes V, J and clone size, whereas the DNA furnished D and trimming. The table lists about 75,000 clones, more than 65% of them singletons, with about a fifth in the top ten. The TCR comes from a woman aged 45-59 years with acute or convalescent COVID-19. Source material: peripheral blood.

CDR3 DNA sequence: TGTGCCAGCAGTTTAGGTACGGACTATGGCTACACCTTC. Translation gives CASSLGTDYGYTF. The chain is built from TRBV28 and TRBJ1-2; D remains unclear. The CDR3 consists of 13 residues. Between the trimmed V and J ends, which lost 2 bases and 3 bases, there was a span of 7 bases. Germline V CDR1 and CDR2: MDHEN, SYDVKM.